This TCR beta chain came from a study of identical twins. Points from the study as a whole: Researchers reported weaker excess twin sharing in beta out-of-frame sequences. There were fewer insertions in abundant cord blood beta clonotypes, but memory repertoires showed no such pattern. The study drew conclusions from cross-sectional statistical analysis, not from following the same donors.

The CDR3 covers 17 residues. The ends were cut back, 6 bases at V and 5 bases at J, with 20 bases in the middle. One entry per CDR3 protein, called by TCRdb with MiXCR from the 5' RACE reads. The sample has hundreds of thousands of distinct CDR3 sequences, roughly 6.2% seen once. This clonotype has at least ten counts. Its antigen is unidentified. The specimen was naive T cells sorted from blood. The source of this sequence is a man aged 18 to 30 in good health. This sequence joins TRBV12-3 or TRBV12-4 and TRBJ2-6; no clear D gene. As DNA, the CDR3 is TGTGCCAGCAGCCGCCGGGTCCTTGGGTTTAGGGCCAACGTCCTGACTTTC. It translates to CASSRRVLGFRANVLTF.